The clone carrying this T cell receptor (beta chain) appeared a few times. The antigen remains undetermined. This sample was taken from a study of T-cell memory formation after mild COVID-19. Study at large: TCR clusters showed largely donor specificity.

Study results and limitations: Clones contracting day 15 to 85 were balanced CD4/CD8; later expanders leaned CD4+.

TCRdb reprocessed the 5' RACE reads via MiXCR and lists one record per CDR3 protein. The sample yields 110,000 to 150,000 distinct CDR3 sequences, approximately 25% seen once. This TCR derives from an adult woman who had mild COVID-19 (a few samples of this study predate the infection). Cell type and time point are not known. The material sequenced was PBMCs or a T cell subset sorted from them (not recorded which).

CDR3 protein: CASSSDTDTQYF. The CDR3 nucleotides are TGTGCCAGCAGCTCAGACACAGATACGCAGTATTTT. This chain uses TRBV4-2 with TRBJ2-3; D is unresolved. V shed 5 bases and J shed 2 bases, with 5 bases lying between them. CDR1 is LGHNA and CDR2 is YNFKEQ in the germline V gene. This CDR3 contains 12 residues.